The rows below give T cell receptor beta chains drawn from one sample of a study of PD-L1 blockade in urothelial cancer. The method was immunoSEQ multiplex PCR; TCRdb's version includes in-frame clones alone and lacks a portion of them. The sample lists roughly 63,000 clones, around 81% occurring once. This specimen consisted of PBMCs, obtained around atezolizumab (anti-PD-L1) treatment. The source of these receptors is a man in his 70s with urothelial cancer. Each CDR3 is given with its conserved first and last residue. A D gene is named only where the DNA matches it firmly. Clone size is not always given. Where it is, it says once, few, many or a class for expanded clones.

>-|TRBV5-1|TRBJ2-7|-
TGCGCCAGCAGCTTGGGACAGTACGAGCAGTACTTC
CASSLGQYEQYF
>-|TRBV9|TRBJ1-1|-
TGTGCCAGCAGCCCCTTCGGAGAAATGAACACTGAAGCTTTCTTT
CASSPFGEMNTEAFF
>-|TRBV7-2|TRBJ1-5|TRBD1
TGTGCCAGCAGCCCATGGGACAGCGATCAGCCCCAGCATTTT
CASSPWDSDQPQHF
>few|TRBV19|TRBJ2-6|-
TGTGCCAGTAGTATGTCGGTGCGCAACTCTGGGGCCAACGTCCTGACTTTC
CASSMSVRNSGANVLTF
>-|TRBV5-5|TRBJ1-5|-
TGTGCCAGCAGCCCCTGGCAGGGTAGTAATCAGCCCCAGCATTTT
CASSPWQGSNQPQHF
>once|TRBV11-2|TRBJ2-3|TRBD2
TGTGCCAGCAGCACCAGCGGGGGTGATACGCAGTATTTT
CASSTSGGDTQYF
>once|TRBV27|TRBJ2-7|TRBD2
TGTGCCAGCACTAGCGGGAGCTACGAGCAGTACTTC
CASTSGSYEQYF
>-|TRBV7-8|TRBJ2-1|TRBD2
TGTGCCAGCAACCAAAGGGGCGGGGGTAACAATGAGCAGTTCTTC
CASNQRGGGNNEQFF
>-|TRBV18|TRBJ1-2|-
TGTGCCAGCTCACCTCAGACAGGTCCCACGAGAGATGGCTACACCTTC
CASSPQTGPTRDGYTF
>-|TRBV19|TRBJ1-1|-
TGTGCCAGCGTCGACGGGGGTACAATGAACACTGAAGCTTTCTTT
CASVDGGTMNTEAFF
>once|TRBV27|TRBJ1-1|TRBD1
TGTGCCAGCAGTAAGAACAGGGGGGGGAACACTGAAGCTTTCTTT
CASSKNRGGNTEAFF
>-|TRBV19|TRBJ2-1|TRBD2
TGTGCCAGTAGTCCGGGACTAGCGGGAATATACAATGAGCAGTTCTTC
CASSPGLAGIYNEQFF
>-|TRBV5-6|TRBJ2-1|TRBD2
TGTGCCAGCAGCGCCTCGACTAGCGGGGCCTACAATGAGCAGTTCTTC
CASSASTSGAYNEQFF
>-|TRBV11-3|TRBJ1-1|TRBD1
TGTGCCAGCAGCGGGACAGGCGGTTCGAACACTGAAGCTTTCTTT
CASSGTGGSNTEAFF
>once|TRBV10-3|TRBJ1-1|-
TGTGCCATCTGGGCCGGGGGAACTGAAGCTTTCTTT
CAIWAGGTEAFF
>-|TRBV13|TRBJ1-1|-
TGTGCCAGCAGCTCTCCGGACAATTCCATGAACACTGAAGCTTTCTTT
CASSSPDNSMNTEAFF
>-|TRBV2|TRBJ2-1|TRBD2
TGTGCCAGCAGCCCTTTCAGGGCTAGCGGGGGGAGTGAGCAGTTCTTC
CASSPFRASGGSEQFF
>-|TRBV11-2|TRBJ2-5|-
TGTGCCAGCAGCTTAGATGGCGGGCGGGGAGAGACCCAGTACTTC
CASSLDGGRGETQYF
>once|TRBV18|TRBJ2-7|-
TGTGCCAGCTCACAGGGGCAGACCTTCTACGAGCAGTACTTC
CASSQGQTFYEQYF
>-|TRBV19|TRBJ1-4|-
TGTGCCAGTAAGGGGAATAATGAAAAACTGTTTTTT
CASKGNNEKLFF
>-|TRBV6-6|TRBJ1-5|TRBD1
TGTGCCAGCAGACTCGGGGACAGAAATCAGCCCCAGCATTTT
CASRLGDRNQPQHF
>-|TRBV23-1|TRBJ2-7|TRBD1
TGCGCCAGCCCCAGAGGGACAGGGGTTCCCCGAGAGCAGTACTTC
CASPRGTGVPREQYF
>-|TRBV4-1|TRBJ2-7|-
TGCGCCAGCAGCCAAGACGAGGGTCCGGGGCAGTACTTC
CASSQDEGPGQYF
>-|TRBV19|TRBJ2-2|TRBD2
TGTGCCAGTAGTATAGGGGCGGGGCGGGAGACCGGGGAGCTGTTTTTT
CASSIGAGRETGELFF
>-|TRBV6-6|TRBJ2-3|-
TGTGCCAGCGGACAGCAAAACACAGATACGCAGTATTTT
CASGQQNTDTQYF
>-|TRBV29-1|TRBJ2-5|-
TGCAGCGTTCACCCAGGGGAAGAGACCCAGTACTTC
CSVHPGEETQYF
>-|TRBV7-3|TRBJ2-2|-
TGTGCCAGCAGCCAAGGGCCTCGGGGGGCCTACGGGGAGCTGTTTTTT
CASSQGPRGAYGELFF
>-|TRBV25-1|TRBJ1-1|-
TGTGCCAGCAGGGGGCAAGAGAACACTGAAGCTTTCTTT
CASRGQENTEAFF
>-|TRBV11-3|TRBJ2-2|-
TGTGCCAGCAGCCCTGCCGGCGGGGAGCTGTTTTTT
CASSPAGGELFF
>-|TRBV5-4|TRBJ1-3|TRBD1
TGTGCCAGCAGCTTGGGGGGGACAGGGACCTCTGGAAACACCATATATTTT
CASSLGGTGTSGNTIYF
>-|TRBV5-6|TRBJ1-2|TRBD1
TGTGCCAGCAGCTTGGATAAGGGGGCTCGCTACACCTTC
CASSLDKGARYTF
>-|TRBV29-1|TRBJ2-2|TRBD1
TGCAGCGTAGGACAGGGGGTGAACACCGGGGAGCTGTTTTTT
CSVGQGVNTGELFF
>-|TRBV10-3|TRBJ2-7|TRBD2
TGTGCCATCAGTGTATGGGCGGGGGGAACCTACGAGCAGTACTTC
CAISVWAGGTYEQYF
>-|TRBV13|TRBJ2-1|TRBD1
TGTGCCAGCAGCTTAGGGACAGGGAAGTTCTTC
CASSLGTGKFF
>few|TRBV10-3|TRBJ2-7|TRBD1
TGTGCCATCAGTGAGGGGGTCGGGACAGGGAAGGAGCAGTACTTC
CAISEGVGTGKEQYF
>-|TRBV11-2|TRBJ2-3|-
TGTGCCAGCAGCCCTAGCACAGATACGCAGTATTTT
CASSPSTDTQYF
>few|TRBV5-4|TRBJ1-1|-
TGTGCCAGCAGCTCTCCAGGAAGGGACACGAACACTGAAGCTTTCTTT
CASSSPGRDTNTEAFF
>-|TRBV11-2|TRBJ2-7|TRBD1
TGTGCCAGCAGCCCGGACAGGCCGGGCTCCTACGAGCAGTACTTC
CASSPDRPGSYEQYF
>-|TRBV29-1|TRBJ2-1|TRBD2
TGCAGCGCCGGGCAGAGTAGCGGGGGACGGGCTGAGCAGTTCTTC
CSAGQSSGGRAEQFF
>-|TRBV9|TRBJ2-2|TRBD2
TGTGCCAGCAGCCATTTAGCGGGAGAGGCCGGGGAGCTGTTTTTT
CASSHLAGEAGELFF
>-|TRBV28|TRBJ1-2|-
TGTGCCAGCAGTTTGAGGCCAGAGCGCTATGGCTACACCTTC
CASSLRPERYGYTF
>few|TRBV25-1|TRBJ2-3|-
TGTGCCAGCAGTGAATCGGGCAGGGGGGCAGATACGCAGTATTTT
CASSESGRGADTQYF
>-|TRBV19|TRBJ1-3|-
TGTGCCAGTACCCAAGGGGCAGGTTCCTCTGGAAACACCATATATTTT
CASTQGAGSSGNTIYF
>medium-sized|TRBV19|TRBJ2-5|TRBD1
TGTGCCAGTAGTGCCGGGACAGGGGGACAGACCCAGTACTTC
CASSAGTGGQTQYF
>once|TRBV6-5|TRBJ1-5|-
TGTGCCAGCAGAACAGATCAGCCCCAGCATTTT
CASRTDQPQHF
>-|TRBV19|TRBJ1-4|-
TGTGCCAGTAGTATGCAGGCCCACCAAACGGAAAAACTGTTTTTT
CASSMQAHQTEKLFF
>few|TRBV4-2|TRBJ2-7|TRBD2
TGTGCCAGCAGTCCGTGGACTAGCGGGAGCGTAAACGAGCAGTACTTC
CASSPWTSGSVNEQYF
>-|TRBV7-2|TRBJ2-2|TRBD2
TGTGCCAGCAGCTTAACCGGGGGGGCCGGGGAGCTGTTTTTT
CASSLTGGAGELFF
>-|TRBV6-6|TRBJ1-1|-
TGTGCCAGCAGTTACTCAGGGGTAGCCACTGAAGCTTTCTTT
CASSYSGVATEAFF
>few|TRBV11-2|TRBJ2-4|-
TGTGCCAGCAGCTTAAAGAGGCTAGCCAAAAACATTCAGTACTTC
CASSLKRLAKNIQYF